What follows describes a single TCR beta chain. This entry comes from a study of cytomegalovirus exposure and HLA in healthy donors. PCR was performed using 60 Vbeta and 13 Jbeta primers. Profiling relied on immunoSEQ multiplex PCR, and the TCRdb table lists in-frame clones only, not all of them. The table has tens of thousands of clones, less than 80% seen once. Sequenced: PBMCs. This sequence originates from a woman aged 45-65 years in good health and CMV-seropositive.

The CDR3: CASSNLKDWDRPFYGYTF. CDR3 DNA sequence: TGTGCCAGCAGCAATTTAAAAGACTGGGACAGGCCCTTCTATGGCTACACCTTC. The rearrangement joins TRBV11-1 to TRBJ1-2; 8 nucleotides agree with TRBD1. This CDR3 is 18 amino acids long. The V and J ends lost 5 bases and 4 bases, in that order; junction bases with no gene match: 18. Germline loops: CDR1 SGHAT, CDR2 FQDESV (reference sequence).